The 23 T cell receptor beta chains below were found in one sample sequenced in a study of cytomegalovirus exposure and HLA in healthy donors. The protocol was immunoSEQ multiplex PCR, while the TCRdb copy is restricted to in-frame clones and leaves out a portion. The sample gives some 68,000 clones, 90% to 95% of which show up once; around 1.5% is in the top ten. What was sequenced was PBMCs. The receptors originated from a man aged 18 to 30 in good health and CMV-seropositive.

The V call is TRBV10-3, the J call TRBJ1-1, with D perhaps TRBD1 (6 bases). The CDR3 length is 14 residues. V was cut by 10 bases and J by 2 bases, with 17 bases left in between. Germline CDR1 reads ENHRY; CDR2 reads SYGVKD. Here the CDR3 reads CATLMTDSNTEAFF. CDR3 coding DNA: TGTGCCACCTTGATGACGGACAGCAACACTGAAGCTTTCTTT.

The chain recombines TRBV19 with TRBJ2-2; a weak D match, TRBD2 (5 bases). The CDR3 loop spans 14 amino acids. The V end was cut by 2 bases, the J end by 6 bases, with 10 bases between. Germline-derived CDR1 and CDR2 are LNHDA and SQIVND (reference sequence). The CDR3, as DNA: TGTGCCAGTAGTATACATACTAGGTCCGGGGAGCTGTTTTTT. It codes for CASSIHTRSGELFF.

This clone showed up just a few times. The chain carries TRBV4-1 and TRBJ1-4; 9 nucleotides agree with TRBD1. The CDR3 extends over 15 amino acids. V lost 1 base and J lost 7; bases outside the gene matches: 4. Per the germline V gene, CDR1 is MGHRA and CDR2 is YSYEKL. For the CDR3, the DNA is TGCGCCAGCAGCCAAGTTGGGACAGGGATTGAAAAACTGTTTTTT. It is translated as CASSQVGTGIEKLFF.

The chain employs TRBV18 and TRBJ1-1; D is ambiguous. V was pared by 0 bases and J by 0 bases, with 8 bases between. Germline V lookup: CDR1 KGHSH, CDR2 LQKENI. This CDR3 contains 15 residues. This chain's CDR3 is CASSPPRHLNTEAFF. As DNA, the CDR3 is TGTGCCAGCTCACCACCGAGACATTTGAACACTGAAGCTTTCTTT.

The V and J genes are TRBV10-3 and TRBJ2-6; maybe TRBD1 (5 bases). This CDR3 comprises 15 residues. V was trimmed by 9 bases and J by 2 bases, leaving 14 bases between them. Germline CDR1 ENHRY, CDR2 SYGVKD. CDR3 DNA: TGTGCCATAACTAATACAGGCGCTGGGGCCAACGTCCTGACTTTC. It encodes CAITNTGAGANVLTF.

V is TRBV7-2 and J is TRBJ1-1; D unclear. V was cut by 0 bases and J by 1 base, with 3 bases left in between. The V gene's germline CDR1 is SGHTA and CDR2 FQGNSA. This CDR3 contains 13 residues. Here the CDR3 DNA reads TGTGCCAGCAGCTTAGCGGCGAACACTGAAGCTTTCTTT. This sequence encodes CASSLAANTEAFF. Based on the CDR3 plus reference TRBV7-2 and TRBJ1-1, the full variable domain is GAGVSQSPSNKVTEKGKDVELRCDPISGHTALYWYRQSLGQGLEFLIYFQGNSAPDKSGLPSDRFSAERTGGSVSTLTIQRTQQEDSAVYLCASSLAANTEAFFGQGTRLTVV.

The chain carries TRBV7-9 and TRBJ1-1; D possibly corresponds to TRBD1 (6 bases). Germline V gene data show CDR1 as SEHNR and CDR2 as FQNEAQ (reference sequence). This CDR3 spans 12 amino acids. V lost 5 bases, J lost 12 bases, and 16 bases lay in between. The CDR3: CASSPGGQIPFF. The CDR3 nucleotides read TGTGCCAGCAGCCCCGGTGGACAGATTCCTTTCTTT. Variable domain in full (rest from reference TRBV7-9 and TRBJ1-1): DTGVSQNPRHKITKRGQNVTFRCDPISEHNRLYWYRQTLGQGPEFLTYFQNEAQLEKSRLLSDRFSAERPKGSFSTLEIQRTEQGDSAMYLCASSPGGQIPFFGQGTRLTVV.

This chain links TRBV5-1 with TRBJ2-1; 9 bases align to TRBD2. This CDR3 comprises 20 residues. In germline, CDR1 is SGHRS, CDR2 YFSETQ. Germline trimming cut 0 bases from V and 2 bases from J; bases unmatched to any gene: 15. The CDR3 DNA is TGCGCCAGCAGCTTGGGGAGCGGGAGGTCCGTGCTGGTTACCTACAATGAGCAGTTCTTC. Protein product: CASSLGSGRSVLVTYNEQFF.

The chain employs TRBV5-4 and TRBJ1-2; no clear D. The germline V gene encodes CDR1 SGHNT and CDR2 YYREEE (reference sequence). V lost 1 base to trimming and J lost 5 bases, with 15 bases between them. This CDR3 comprises 15 residues. CDR3 nucleotide sequence: TGTGCCAGCAGCTTGAAAGGAACAGATCTTTATGGCTACACCTTC. Its protein product is CASSLKGTDLYGYTF.

Only one count was recorded for this clone. The chain recombines TRBV7-3 with TRBJ2-5; TRBD1 aligns across 10 bases. This CDR3 region has 15 residues. V trimming: 5 bases; J trimming: 4 bases; junction bases outside the gene matches: 7. Germline V gene sequence: CDR1 SGHTA, CDR2 FQGTGA. CDR3 sequence (DNA): TGTGCCAGCAGCCCCCGACAGGGGGCGGGAGAGACCCAGTACTTC. This gives the protein CASSPRQGAGETQYF.

The chain links TRBV6-5 to TRBJ1-5; D gene ambiguous. CDR1 is MNHEY and CDR2 is SVGAGI in the germline V gene. V lost 2 bases and J lost 5, with 7 bases in between. This CDR3 is built from 13 residues. Written as DNA, the CDR3 is TGTGCCAGCAGTTACATCGAGGATCAGCCCCAGCATTTT. It translates to CASSYIEDQPQHF.

V is TRBV5-1 and J is TRBJ2-1; 9 bases are a match to TRBD2. CDR3 length: 16 amino acids. Germline CDR1 and CDR2: SGHRS and YFSETQ. V shed 0 bases, J shed 7 bases, and the junction held 8 bases outside the gene matches. The CDR3: CASSLAGGRERNEQFF. The CDR3, as DNA: TGCGCCAGCAGCTTGGCCGGCGGGAGGGAGAGAAATGAGCAGTTCTTC.

This chain joins TRBV6-5 and TRBJ2-2, with 7 bases that match TRBD2. The germline gives CDR1 MNHEY, CDR2 SVGAGI. V shed 0 bases, J shed 4 bases, and the junction held 2 bases outside the gene matches. The CDR3 extends over 15 amino acids. CDR3: CASSYSGGGTGELFF. CDR3 bases: TGTGCCAGCAGTTACTCGGGCGGGGGCACCGGGGAGCTGTTTTTT.

In DNA, the CDR3 is TGCGCCAGCAGCCTCACAGGGGACACCATATATTTT. Translation gives CASSLTGDTIYF. The rearrangement joins TRBV5-1 to TRBJ1-3; 7 bases agree with TRBD1. Germline trimming cut 4 bases from V and 8 bases from J; bases unmatched to any gene: 3. CDR1 is SGHRS, CDR2 YFSETQ, per germline. There are 12 residues in the CDR3.

V gene TRBV27 combines with J gene TRBJ2-1, with 7 bases fitting TRBD2. The trim removed 2 bases at V and 9 bases at J, leaving 4 bases unmatched. This CDR3 region has 13 residues. Germline V gene data show CDR1 as MNHEY and CDR2 as SMNVEV (reference sequence). Here the CDR3 reads CASSLAGVSEQFF. The CDR3 nucleotides are TGTGCCAGCAGTTTAGCGGGAGTGAGTGAGCAGTTCTTC.

V gene TRBV5-1 combines with J gene TRBJ2-7; D perhaps matches TRBD1 (7 bases). Germline-derived CDR1 and CDR2 are SGHRS and YFSETQ. The CDR3 contains 15 residues. V was clipped by 4 bases and J by 2 bases, with 16 bases between them. The CDR3 loop is CASSRAGTETYEQYF. The CDR3 DNA reads TGCGCCAGCAGCCGTGCGGGGACAGAGACCTACGAGCAGTACTTC. Variable domain in full (rest from reference TRBV5-1 and TRBJ2-7): KAGVTQTPRYLIKTRGQQVTLSCSPISGHRSVSWYQQTPGQGLQFLFEYFSETQRNKGNFPGRFSGRQFSNSRSEMNVSTLELGDSALYLCASSRAGTETYEQYFGPGTRLTVT.

The chain combines TRBV29-1 with TRBJ2-2, with D possibly being TRBD2 (6 bases). This CDR3 contains 11 residues. Germline V CDR1 and CDR2: SQVTM, ANQGSEA. V was trimmed by 6 bases and J by 5 bases, leaving 7 bases between them. CDR3: CSVGGTGELFF. As DNA, the CDR3 is TGCAGCGTCGGGGGTACCGGGGAGCTGTTTTTT.

The gene calls are TRBV7-2 and TRBJ2-5; perhaps TRBD2 as D (5 bases). Trimming removed 1 base at V and 1 base at J, with 10 bases between. The CDR3 extends over 15 amino acids. CDR1 is SGHTA, CDR2 FQGNSA, per germline. For the CDR3, the DNA is TGTGCCAGCAGCTTAGGGTGGCGGGCCCAAGAGACCCAGTACTTC. The encoded protein is CASSLGWRAQETQYF.

This clone has only one observation. The rearrangement links TRBV28 to TRBJ2-7; 8 bases map to TRBD2. Germline lookup yields CDR1 MDHEN and CDR2 SYDVKM. The CDR3 runs 14 residues. Unmatched junction bases numbered 7, after V lost 6 bases and J lost 3 bases. The CDR3 DNA reads as TGTGCCAGCAGCGGGGGCGGGGGGCTCTACGAGCAGTACTTC. Translating gives CASSGGGGLYEQYF.

J is TRBJ2-1 and V is TRBV6-5; TRBD1 might be the D (6 bases). Germline-derived CDR1 and CDR2 are MNHEY and SVGAGI. V was clipped by 4 bases and J by 1 base, with 14 bases between them. The CDR3 length is 16 residues. For the CDR3, the DNA is TGTGCCAGCAGTTCCTCTCAGGGGTCTTCCTACAATGAGCAGTTCTTC. Its translation is CASSSSQGSSYNEQFF.

The chain links TRBV6-1 to TRBJ1-2, with 9 bases aligning to TRBD1. The CDR3 covers 13 residues. Germline assignment: CDR1 MNHNS and CDR2 SASEGT. V was clipped by 7 bases and J by 4 bases; unmatched bases: 4. The chain's CDR3 is CASKDRGFYGYTF. CDR3 bases: TGTGCCAGCAAGGACAGGGGCTTCTATGGCTACACCTTC.

The chain uses TRBV2 and TRBJ1-5; 9 bases match TRBD1. The J segment lost 7 bases and the V segment lost 7 bases, leaving 8 bases of the junction unmatched. CDR1 and CDR2 from the germline V gene are SNHLY and FYNNEI. This CDR3 has 14 residues. The CDR3 is CASTPGQGRQPQHF. The CDR3 nucleotides read TGTGCCAGCACTCCCGGACAGGGGCGGCAGCCCCAGCATTTT. The variable domain in full, completed from reference TRBV2 and TRBJ1-5, reads EPEVTQTPSHQVTQMGQEVILRCVPISNHLYFYWYRQILGQKVEFLVSFYNNEISEKSEIFDDQFSVERPDGSNFTLKIRSTKLEDSAMYFCASTPGQGRQPQHFGDGTRLSIL.

The rearrangement uses TRBV5-1 and TRBJ2-1; the match to TRBD2 covers 10 bases. The length of the CDR3 is 15 residues. Losses at the gene ends were 6 bases for V and 7 bases for J; bases not matched to a gene: 10. Germline CDR1 SGHRS, CDR2 YFSETQ. CDR3 nucleotides: TGCGCCAGCACCGCATCAGCGGGAGGGCCGAATGAGCAGTTCTTC. This translates into CASTASAGGPNEQFF. The variable domain in full, completed from reference TRBV5-1 and TRBJ2-1, reads KAGVTQTPRYLIKTRGQQVTLSCSPISGHRSVSWYQQTPGQGLQFLFEYFSETQRNKGNFPGRFSGRQFSNSRSEMNVSTLELGDSALYLCASTASAGGPNEQFFGPGTRLTVL.